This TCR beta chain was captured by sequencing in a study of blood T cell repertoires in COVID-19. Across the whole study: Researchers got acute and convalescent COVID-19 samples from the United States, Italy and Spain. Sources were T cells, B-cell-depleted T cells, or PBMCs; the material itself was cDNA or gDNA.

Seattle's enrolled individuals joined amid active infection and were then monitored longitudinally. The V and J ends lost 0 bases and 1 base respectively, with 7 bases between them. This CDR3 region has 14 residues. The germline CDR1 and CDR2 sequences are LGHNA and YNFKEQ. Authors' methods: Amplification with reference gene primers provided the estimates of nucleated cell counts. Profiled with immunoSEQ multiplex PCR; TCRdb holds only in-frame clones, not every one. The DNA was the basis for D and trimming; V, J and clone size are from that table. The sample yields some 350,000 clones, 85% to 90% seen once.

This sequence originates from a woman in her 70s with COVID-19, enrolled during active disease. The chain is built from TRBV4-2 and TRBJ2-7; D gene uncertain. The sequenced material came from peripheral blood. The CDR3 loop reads CASSQEAGSYEQYF. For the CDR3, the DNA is TGTGCCAGCAGCCAAGAGGCAGGTTCCTACGAGCAGTACTTC.